These T cell receptor beta chains were read from a single sample in a study of CD8+ T cells in alopecia areata. Method: immunoSEQ multiplex PCR; TCRdb's copy keeps in-frame clones and lacks some. This sample carries roughly 65,000 clones, 40% to 50% of them seen once, and the ten largest clones take about 15%. The sequencing used CD8+ T cells sorted from blood, collected at week 0. Receptors were obtained from a human donor with alopecia areata. Each CDR3 is given with its conserved first and last residue. The D gene is left open where the match is weak. Clone size, where shown, is once, few, many, or a class for clones that have expanded.

D,size,V,J,DNA,CDR3
.,.,TRBV5-1,TRBJ2-7,TGCGCCAGCAGCCCCGGGACAAATTCCTACGAGCAGTACTTC,CASSPGTNSYEQYF
.,.,TRBV7-9,TRBJ1-2,TGTGCCAGCAGCCTAAAAGGGATTTATGGCTACACCTTC,CASSLKGIYGYTF
.,once,TRBV27,TRBJ2-7,TGTGCCAGCCGACCCGACCAATCCTCCGAGCAGTACTTC,CASRPDQSSEQYF
.,.,TRBV29-1,TRBJ1-2,TGCAGCGTTGAATTGGGCTATGGCTACACCTTC,CSVELGYGYTF
TRBD1,.,TRBV5-1,TRBJ1-2,TGCGCCAGCAGCTTAGGACAGGAGGGCTACACCTTC,CASSLGQEGYTF
.,.,TRBV27,TRBJ2-1,TGTGCCAGCAGTTTGGGACACACAGCAGAGCAGTTCTTC,CASSLGHTAEQFF
.,.,TRBV6-5,TRBJ1-5,TGTGCCAGCGAGGCGGGGGGACAGCCCCAGCATTTT,CASEAGGQPQHF
.,few,TRBV4-1,TRBJ2-1,TGCGCCAGCAGCCAAGATCTCCCTAGTTCCTACAATGAGCAGTTCTTC,CASSQDLPSSYNEQFF
.,.,TRBV9,TRBJ2-7,TGTGCCAGCAGCGTAGCTGACCGCCTTATCCCCTACGAGCAGTACTTC,CASSVADRLIPYEQYF
.,.,TRBV4-1,TRBJ2-1,TGCGCCAGCAGCCAAGATCGAAGCGGCCTAACTCTAGCCTACAATGAGCAGTTCTTC,CASSQDRSGLTLAYNEQFF
.,.,TRBV7-9,TRBJ1-1,TGTGCCAGCAGCTTATCAGGCGGGCAAGCTTTCTTT,CASSLSGGQAFF
.,.,TRBV6-5,TRBJ2-1,TGTGCCAGCAGTTACCGGGTAGCAAGGGAGCAGTTCTTC,CASSYRVAREQFF
TRBD1,.,TRBV29-1,TRBJ1-2,TGCAGCTTACAGGGGCCGGGGGGCTACACCTTC,CSLQGPGGYTF
TRBD2,.,TRBV9,TRBJ2-1,TGTGCCAGCAGCGGTGGACTAGCGGGGAGGGAGGGTAATGAGCAGTTCTTC,CASSGGLAGREGNEQFF
.,few,TRBV29-1,TRBJ2-1,TGCAGCGTTGCCCGGGGCGGCAGCTCCTACAATGAGCAGTTCTTC,CSVARGGSSYNEQFF
TRBD1,few,TRBV11-2,TRBJ2-5,TGTGCCAGCAGCCAAGGGGACAGTGAAGAGACCCAGTACTTC,CASSQGDSEETQYF
.,.,TRBV25-1,TRBJ1-2,TGTGCCAGCAGTAATACGAACTACTATGGCTACACCTTC,CASSNTNYYGYTF
.,few,TRBV7-2,TRBJ1-5,TGTGCCAGCAGCCAAACACTGTATAGCAATCAGCCCCAGCATTTT,CASSQTLYSNQPQHF
.,.,TRBV6-1,TRBJ2-5,TGTGCCAGCAGTTTAAGAGAGACCCAGTACTTC,CASSLRETQYF
TRBD2,many,TRBV7-2,TRBJ2-1,TGCGCCAGCAGCCAAGGACTAGCCCCCTACAATGAGCAGTTCTTC,CASSQGLAPYNEQFF
.,.,TRBV13,TRBJ1-3,TGTGCCAGCAGCTTAGAAGGGGACACATCAGGAAACACCATATATTTT,CASSLEGDTSGNTIYF
.,few,TRBV9,TRBJ1-5,TGTGCCAGCAGGAATGGGGGGGATCCAGATAGCAATCAGCCCCAGCATTTT,CASRNGGDPDSNQPQHF
TRBD2,.,TRBV7-9,TRBJ2-7,TGTGCCAGCAGCCCGGGGGGGGCCTACGAGCAGTACTTC,CASSPGGAYEQYF
.,.,TRBV15,TRBJ2-1,TGTGCCACCAGTCTGGGGGTGGGCGCGCACAATGAGCAGTTCTTC,CATSLGVGAHNEQFF